The present T cell receptor beta chain was sequenced within a study of blood T cell repertoires in COVID-19. Whole-study context: Acute and convalescent COVID-19 samples came from the United States, Italy and Spain. T cells, B-cell-depleted T cells, or PBMCs supplied cDNA or gDNA.

Original processing notes: How many nucleated cells were present was estimated from reference gene primer amplification. Some clones are missing from TCRdb's copy, which holds only in-frame ones; the method was immunoSEQ multiplex PCR. The DNA gave D and trimming, while V, J and clone size come from that table. The data contain approximately 170,000 clones, about 80% of them seen just once; the ten biggest clones take up 2.6%. Trimming pared 5 bases from V and 8 bases from J, leaving 20 bases between. Germline CDR1 is SGHRS and CDR2 is YFSETQ. This CDR3 region has 15 residues. This chain joins TRBV5-1 and TRBJ2-1, with D uncertain. This TCR was recovered from a human donor with acute or convalescent COVID-19. The donor label of this sample is uncertain. The specimen sequenced was peripheral blood. The CDR3 sequence: CASRFQDSTWDEQFF. The CDR3 region has the DNA TGCGCCAGCAGGTTTCAGGATTCGACGTGGGATGAGCAGTTCTTC. The entire variable domain, with the rest obtained from reference TRBV5-1 and TRBJ2-1, is as follows: KAGVTQTPRYLIKTRGQQVTLSCSPISGHRSVSWYQQTPGQGLQFLFEYFSETQRNKGNFPGRFSGRQFSNSRSEMNVSTLELGDSALYLCASRFQDSTWDEQFFGPGTRLTVL.